A selection of T cell receptor beta chains follows, all from one sample in a study of blood T cell repertoires in COVID-19. This table comes from immunoSEQ multiplex PCR, and its TCRdb copy is limited to in-frame clones, with some not included. Of 84,000 or so clones in the sample, roughly four fifths were seen once. The sample was peripheral blood. These receptors were obtained from an elderly woman with acute or convalescent COVID-19. Both conserved end residues are part of each CDR3. D genes are given only for firm matches. Clone size is given for some rows only: seen once, a few or many times, or a class if the clone is expanded.

V gene,D gene,J gene,clone size,CDR3 protein,CDR3 DNA
TRBV5-1,TRBD2,TRBJ2-1,-,CASSPRFLAANNEQFF,TGCGCCAGCAGCCCCCGCTTTCTAGCGGCTAACAATGAGCAGTTCTTC
TRBV24-1,-,TRBJ1-4,once,CATSDFATGTTNEKLFF,TGTGCCACCAGTGATTTTGCTACCGGGACTACTAATGAAAAACTGTTTTTT
TRBV6-5,TRBD1,TRBJ1-2,-,CASRGTGGGGYTF,TGTGCCAGCAGGGGCACAGGGGGCGGTGGCTACACCTTC
TRBV11-3,-,TRBJ2-2,once,CASSLDRFTGELFF,TGTGCCAGCAGCTTAGACAGATTCACCGGGGAGCTGTTTTTT
TRBV7-9,-,TRBJ1-4,-,CASSRNEKLFF,TGTGCCAGCAGCCGTAATGAAAAACTGTTTTTT
TRBV18,-,TRBJ1-1,-,CASSPEGVEAFF,TGTGCCAGCTCACCTGAAGGGGTAGAAGCTTTCTTT
TRBV27,-,TRBJ1-1,few,CASRQVPMNTEAFF,TGTGCCAGCAGACAGGTACCCATGAACACTGAAGCTTTCTTT
TRBV7-8,TRBD1,TRBJ1-2,few,CASSLVSTPNLGQASYGYTF,TGTGCCAGCAGCTTAGTCTCTACACCCAATCTGGGACAGGCTTCCTATGGCTACACCTTC
TRBV18,TRBD2,TRBJ2-1,-,CASSPAGLGFKNEQFF,TGTGCCAGCTCACCAGCGGGACTAGGTTTTAAGAATGAGCAGTTCTTC
TRBV27,-,TRBJ2-7,-,CAARGANSYEQYF,TGTGCCGCCCGGGGGGCGAACTCCTACGAGCAGTACTTC
TRBV12-3/TRBV12-4,-,TRBJ1-6,-,CASSTGTSPLHF,TGTGCCAGCTCAACAGGAACATCACCCCTCCACTTT
TRBV13,TRBD2,TRBJ2-7,-,CASSLRLAGRSSYEQYF,TGTGCCAGCAGCTTACGCCTAGCGGGGCGTAGCTCCTACGAGCAGTACTTC
TRBV2,-,TRBJ1-5,-,CASKQNNQPQHF,TGTGCCAGCAAACAGAACAATCAGCCCCAGCATTTT
TRBV7-9,-,TRBJ2-3,-,CASRPTLGDTQYF,TGTGCCAGCAGACCTACTCTTGGAGATACGCAGTATTTT
TRBV28,-,TRBJ2-1,-,CASSSPLPRAYNEQFF,TGTGCCAGCAGTTCCCCCCTGCCGAGGGCCTACAATGAGCAGTTCTTC
TRBV3-1/TRBV3-2,-,TRBJ2-6,-,CASGHREYSGANVLTF,TGTGCCAGCGGACACAGAGAGTACTCTGGGGCCAACGTCCTGACTTTC
TRBV7-9,TRBD2,TRBJ2-7,-,CAMERAGRYEQYF,TGTGCCATGGAGCGAGCGGGGCGGTACGAGCAGTACTTC
TRBV29-1,TRBD1,TRBJ1-2,-,CSVEDLTGGVYGYTF,TGCAGCGTTGAAGATCTTACAGGGGGTGTCTATGGCTACACCTTC
TRBV3-1/TRBV3-2,-,TRBJ2-7,few,CASSPGPQVYYEQYF,TGTGCCAGCAGCCCCGGTCCACAGGTCTACTACGAGCAGTACTTC
TRBV6-5,TRBD1,TRBJ1-1,-,CASSTLTGDTEAFF,TGTGCCAGCAGCACATTAACAGGGGATACGGAAGCTTTCTTT
TRBV27,-,TRBJ1-2,-,CASSLLRGGDYGYTF,TGTGCCAGCAGTTTATTGAGGGGGGGCGACTATGGCTACACCTTC
TRBV7-2,-,TRBJ2-5,-,CASSLEQGTKYQETQYF,TGTGCCAGCAGCTTAGAACAGGGAACCAAGTACCAAGAGACCCAGTACTTC
TRBV5-1,TRBD1,TRBJ2-6,-,CASSATGGASGANVLTF,TGCGCCAGCAGCGCTACAGGGGGCGCCTCTGGGGCCAACGTCCTGACTTTC
TRBV11-2,-,TRBJ2-1,-,CASSPPGLGITNEQFF,TGTGCCAGCAGCCCCCCGGGACTCGGAATTACCAATGAGCAGTTCTTC
TRBV5-1,-,TRBJ2-7,once,CASSLEGRESYEQYF,TGCGCCAGCAGCTTGGAGGGGCGGGAAAGCTACGAGCAGTACTTC
TRBV19,-,TRBJ1-2,-,CASSIGTTINYGYTF,TGTGCCAGTAGTATAGGGACAACAATTAACTATGGCTACACCTTC
TRBV5-1,TRBD1,TRBJ1-1,-,CASSEGTGPRAFF,TGCGCCAGCAGTGAGGGGACAGGGCCAAGAGCTTTCTTT
TRBV19,TRBD1,TRBJ1-1,-,CASSSGGWTEAFF,TGTGCCAGTAGCTCAGGGGGCTGGACTGAAGCTTTCTTT
TRBV3-1/TRBV3-2,TRBD2,TRBJ2-3,-,CASSQPVGSGSIDTQYF,TGTGCCAGCAGCCAACCAGTAGGTAGCGGGAGTATAGATACGCAGTATTTT
TRBV5-1,TRBD1,TRBJ2-7,-,CASSLVRTGGLYEQYF,TGCGCCAGCAGCTTGGTGAGGACAGGGGGATTGTACGAGCAGTACTTC
TRBV18,-,TRBJ1-1,-,CASSPFAGGLNTEAFF,TGTGCCAGCTCACCCTTTGCCGGGGGGCTGAACACTGAAGCTTTCTTT
TRBV6-5,-,TRBJ2-1,-,CASSYPIGSGYNEQFF,TGTGCCAGCAGTTACCCAATCGGAAGCGGATACAATGAGCAGTTCTTC
TRBV28,-,TRBJ2-1,-,CASSTLHREAYNEQFF,TGTGCCAGCAGTACATTACACAGGGAAGCCTACAATGAGCAGTTCTTC
TRBV14,-,TRBJ2-2,few,CASSQDLGAVGELFF,TGTGCCAGCAGCCAAGATCTGGGGGCGGTCGGGGAGCTGTTTTTT
TRBV5-1,-,TRBJ2-3,-,CASSLGWRRSTDTQYF,TGCGCCAGCTCCCTTGGGTGGCGGCGAAGCACAGATACGCAGTATTTT
TRBV7-2,TRBD2,TRBJ2-2,-,CASSLGGSGTGELFF,TGTGCCAGCAGCTTAGGCGGGAGCGGGACCGGGGAGCTGTTTTTT
TRBV6-1,TRBD2,TRBJ2-1,-,CASNPRGGNEQFF,TGTGCCAGCAACCCACGGGGGGGCAATGAGCAGTTCTTC
TRBV6-5,TRBD1,TRBJ1-5,-,CASRAGGISNQPQHF,TGTGCCAGTCGGGCAGGGGGTATTAGCAATCAGCCCCAGCATTTT
TRBV27,-,TRBJ2-3,-,CASSLSEGAGTQYF,TGTGCCAGCAGTTTATCCGAGGGAGCCGGGACGCAGTATTTT
TRBV11-2,-,TRBJ2-2,-,CASIDTLSAGELFF,TGTGCCAGCATTGATACCCTGTCAGCGGGGGAGCTGTTTTTT
TRBV12-5,-,TRBJ1-1,-,CASGSLRGVAFF,TGTGCTAGTGGTTCCCTACGAGGAGTAGCTTTCTTT
TRBV6-5,-,TRBJ1-5,-,CAIVEGGASNQPQHF,TGTGCCATCGTGGAAGGGGGGGCAAGCAATCAGCCCCAGCATTTT
TRBV12-3/TRBV12-4,-,TRBJ1-5,few,CASSDKNGQPQHF,TGTGCCAGCAGTGACAAGAACGGTCAGCCCCAGCATTTT
TRBV6-5,-,TRBJ2-2,-,CASRPGTSTGELFF,TGTGCCAGCAGGCCCGGGACTTCGACCGGGGAGCTGTTTTTT
TRBV6-5,TRBD1,TRBJ1-2,-,CASSRQGTQNGYTF,TGTGCCAGCAGTCGACAGGGTACACAGAATGGCTACACCTTC
TRBV10-3,-,TRBJ1-6,-,CAISSIRDLDNSPLHF,TGTGCCATCAGTAGTATCCGGGACTTAGACAATTCACCCCTCCACTTT
TRBV27,TRBD1,TRBJ1-1,once,CASRLTGGPEAFF,TGTGCCAGCAGGCTAACAGGGGGCCCTGAAGCTTTCTTT
TRBV2,TRBD2,TRBJ2-4,-,CASSERGGLVNIQYF,TGTGCCAGCAGTGAGAGGGGGGGACTAGTCAACATTCAGTACTTC